A selection of T cell receptor beta chains follows, all from one sample in a study of T cells after posttransplantation cyclophosphamide. Profiling relied on immunoSEQ multiplex PCR, and the TCRdb table lists in-frame clones only, not all of them. The data contain about 16,000 clones, roughly nine tenths of them singletons. The sequences come from CD4+ T cells sorted from blood, collected after allogeneic stem cell transplant with posttransplant cyclophosphamide. The receptors here all came from a male patient between 60 and 69 years old who received an allogeneic stem cell transplant from a related donor and was CMV-positive. The T cells may come from the graft donor. CDR3s include the opening cysteine and the closing phenylalanine or tryptophan. A D gene is named only where the DNA matches it firmly. Expanded clones get a size class; other rows say once, few or many, or leave the size out.

CDR3 protein,CDR3 DNA,clone size,D gene,J gene,V gene
CASSSPLAGGLNEQFF,TGTGCCAGCAGTTCCCCCCTGGCGGGGGGATTAAATGAGCAGTTCTTC,.,TRBD2,TRBJ2-1,TRBV6-6
CASSPGSSGNYGYTF,TGTGCCAGCAGCCCCGGGTCTTCGGGGAACTATGGCTACACCTTC,.,.,TRBJ1-2,TRBV7-8
CASSLLGSQETQYF,TGTGCCAGCAGTCTCTTAGGGAGCCAAGAGACCCAGTACTTC,.,.,TRBJ2-5,TRBV7-2
CASSLGGGNEQFF,TGTGCCAGCAGCTTAGGAGGCGGCAATGAGCAGTTCTTC,.,.,TRBJ2-1,TRBV13
CASSSGGGLRYGYTF,TGTGCCAGCAGCAGCGGGGGGGGGCTTCGGTATGGCTACACCTTC,.,.,TRBJ1-2,TRBV27
CASSQVTGGSSPLHF,TGTGCCAGCAGCCAAGTGACAGGTGGTTCTTCACCCCTCCACTTT,.,.,TRBJ1-6,TRBV14
CASSSYGDSYEQYF,TGTGCCAGCAGCTCTTACGGGGACTCCTACGAGCAGTACTTC,.,.,TRBJ2-7,TRBV7-2
CASSSLTWDSLAEAFF,TGTGCCAGTAGTTCTCTAACTTGGGACAGCTTGGCTGAAGCTTTCTTT,.,TRBD1,TRBJ1-1,TRBV19
CASSSGGAGPRNEKLFF,TGCGCCAGCAGCTCCGGGGGAGCCGGACCACGTAATGAAAAACTGTTTTTT,.,.,TRBJ1-4,TRBV5-1
CASSPQLAGGLHEQFF,TGTGCCAGCAGTCCGCAACTAGCGGGGGGCCTACATGAGCAGTTCTTC,few,TRBD2,TRBJ2-1,TRBV27
CASSLIGSGTVNYGYTF,TGCGCCAGCAGCTTGATAGGTTCCGGGACAGTTAACTATGGCTACACCTTC,.,TRBD1,TRBJ1-2,TRBV5-1
CASSLSEIDTQYF,TGCGCCAGCAGCTTGTCCGAGATAGATACGCAGTATTTT,.,.,TRBJ2-3,TRBV5-1
CASSQEAWDSRPHF,TGCGCCAGCAGCCAAGAAGCTTGGGACAGCAGACCCCACTTC,.,TRBD1,TRBJ1-2,TRBV4-3
CASSLSPNTEAFF,TGTGCCAGCAGCCTCAGTCCGAACACTGAAGCTTTCTTT,.,.,TRBJ1-1,TRBV9
CAISAVGGTDTQYF,TGTGCCATCAGTGCGGTAGGGGGCACAGATACGCAGTATTTT,.,.,TRBJ2-3,TRBV10-3
CAWSATGGDGYTF,TGTGCCTGGAGTGCTACAGGGGGGGATGGCTACACCTTC,.,TRBD1,TRBJ1-2,TRBV30
CASSYGALPGQHGYTF,TGTGCCAGCAGTTACGGAGCACTTCCGGGACAGCATGGCTACACCTTC,once,TRBD1,TRBJ1-2,TRBV27
CASSVSSGQARDTQYF,TGTGCCAGCAGCGTAAGTAGCGGCCAAGCGCGGGATACGCAGTATTTT,.,.,TRBJ2-3,TRBV9
CASSPSTGIRDGYTF,TGTGCCAGCAGCCCTTCGACAGGGATTAGGGATGGCTACACCTTC,.,TRBD1,TRBJ1-2,TRBV7-2
CASSTSGQGAQEDTQYF,TGTGCCAGCAGCACATCGGGACAGGGGGCGCAGGAAGATACGCAGTATTTT,.,TRBD1,TRBJ2-3,TRBV7-2
CASSQGRFYGYTF,TGTGCCAGCAGCCAAGGGCGGTTCTATGGCTACACCTTC,.,.,TRBJ1-2,TRBV14
CASSLWTSADEQFF,TGCGCCAGCAGCCTTTGGACTAGCGCCGATGAGCAGTTCTTC,.,TRBD2,TRBJ2-1,TRBV4-1
CASSLEWAGGNEQFF,TGTGCCAGCAGTTTAGAGTGGGCTGGAGGGAATGAGCAGTTCTTC,.,.,TRBJ2-1,TRBV27
CASSDRPGLNQPQHF,TGTGCCAGCAGTGATCGACCTGGACTCAATCAGCCCCAGCATTTT,.,.,TRBJ1-5,TRBV6-1
CASSYRGAGGTEAFF,TGTGCCAGCAGTTACCGGGGGGCGGGAGGGACTGAAGCTTTCTTT,.,.,TRBJ1-1,TRBV6-5
CASSYDRRGYNEQFF,TGTGCCAGCAGTTACGATAGGAGGGGCTACAATGAGCAGTTCTTC,once,.,TRBJ2-1,TRBV6-6
CASSPSRDRGWGYTF,TGTGCCAGCAGCCCGTCCCGGGACAGGGGATGGGGCTACACCTTC,.,TRBD1,TRBJ1-2,TRBV5-6
CASSQERGKGITEAFF,TGTGCCAGCAGCCAAGAAAGGGGGAAGGGAATCACTGAAGCTTTCTTT,.,.,TRBJ1-1,TRBV4-2
CASSLQENTEAFF,TGTGCCAGCAGCCTACAGGAGAACACTGAAGCTTTCTTT,.,.,TRBJ1-1,TRBV11-2
CAWIPQGVSTEAFF,TGTGCCTGGATTCCCCAGGGGGTCAGTACTGAAGCTTTCTTT,few,TRBD1,TRBJ1-1,TRBV30
CASSLAFSGATGANVLTF,TGTGCCAGCAGCTTAGCGTTCTCCGGAGCGACTGGGGCCAACGTCCTGACTTTC,.,.,TRBJ2-6,TRBV7-8
CSATGQGYGELFF,TGCAGCGCAACTGGACAGGGCTACGGGGAGCTGTTTTTT,.,TRBD1,TRBJ2-2,TRBV29-1
CASSPPRGATNYGYTF,TGTGCCAGTAGTCCCCCACGGGGGGCCACTAACTATGGCTACACCTTC,.,.,TRBJ1-2,TRBV19
CASSLTMGPNEQFF,TGTGCCAGCAGCTTAACGATGGGCCCCAATGAGCAGTTCTTC,.,.,TRBJ2-1,TRBV7-3
CASSELGERNTIYF,TGTGCCAGCAGTGAATTAGGGGAACGAAACACCATATATTTT,.,.,TRBJ1-3,TRBV2
CASYAGGISPLHF,TGTGCCAGCTACGCAGGGGGGATTTCACCCCTCCACTTT,.,TRBD1,TRBJ1-6,TRBV18
CASRQDRASTDTQYF,TGTGCCAGCAGGCAAGACAGGGCTAGCACAGATACGCAGTATTTT,.,TRBD1,TRBJ2-3,TRBV27
CASSPYAQATNEKLFF,TGTGCCAGCAGTCCATACGCGCAGGCAACTAATGAAAAACTGTTTTTT,.,.,TRBJ1-4,TRBV28
CASSSSGWETQYF,TGTGCCAGCAGCTCCTCCGGGTGGGAGACCCAGTACTTC,.,.,TRBJ2-5,TRBV7-2
CASSIGGGSGNTIYF,TGTGCCAGTAGTATAGGCGGCGGCTCTGGAAACACCATATATTTT,.,.,TRBJ1-3,TRBV19
CASSYSGASGNTIYF,TGTGCCAGCAGTTACTCAGGGGCCTCTGGAAACACCATATATTTT,.,.,TRBJ1-3,TRBV6-5
CASSALGQGASEQYF,TGTGCCAGTAGTGCGTTGGGACAGGGGGCTTCCGAGCAGTACTTC,.,TRBD1,TRBJ2-7,TRBV19
CAWRTGVRAFF,TGTGCCTGGAGGACAGGGGTGAGAGCTTTCTTT,once,TRBD1,TRBJ1-1,TRBV30
CASNGSPSSYNSPLHF,TGTGCCAGTAACGGGAGTCCTAGCTCCTATAATTCCCCCCTCCACTTT,.,.,TRBJ1-6,TRBV7-9
CASGSPSPGRDTGELFF,TGTGCTAGTGGTTCCCCCTCCCCTGGGAGAGACACCGGGGAGCTGTTTTTT,once,.,TRBJ2-2,TRBV12-5
CASSTDRVYTEAFF,TGCGCCAGCAGCACGGACAGGGTGTACACTGAAGCTTTCTTT,.,TRBD1,TRBJ1-1,TRBV5-1